The 3 T cell receptor beta chains below were found in one sample sequenced in a study of cytotoxic CD8 clonotypes in ibrutinib-treated CLL. The method was immunoSEQ multiplex PCR; TCRdb's version includes in-frame clones alone and lacks a portion of them. Among about 300,000 clones listed, around 76% were seen once. Sequences were derived from PBMCs, sampled at disease progression, from a patient treated with ibrutinib. These receptors all stem from a human donor with chronic lymphocytic leukemia.

This clone was detected only once. This sequence joins TRBV5-1 and TRBJ1-1, with D possibly being TRBD1 (6 bases). CDR3 length: 15 residues. Germline lookup yields CDR1 SGHRS and CDR2 YFSETQ. V gave up 3 bases and J gave up 3 bases, with 15 bases separating them. Written as DNA, the CDR3 is TGCGCCAGCAGCTCCTCAGGGGCGGGGGACACTGAAGCTTTCTTT. This encodes CASSSSGAGDTEAFF.

This clone was seen more than once but under ten times. Distinct nucleotide sequences in the sample also encode this CDR3. This chain uses TRBV19 with TRBJ1-5; D perhaps matches TRBD1 (6 bases). Germline loops: CDR1 LNHDA, CDR2 SQIVND (reference sequence). The germline V and J ends were trimmed by 3 bases and 1 base, with 7 bases remaining between them. There are 14 residues in the CDR3. The CDR3 here is CASSIRGSNQPQHF. The CDR3 coding sequence is TGTGCCAGTAGTATCAGGGGAAGCAATCAGCCCCAGCATTTT.

The chain has TRBV4-3 and TRBJ2-3, with TRBD2 matching 12 bases. V trimming: 2 bases; J trimming: 0 bases; junction bases outside the gene matches: 3. CDR3 length: 17 residues. CDR1 is LGHNA, CDR2 YSLEER, per germline. As DNA, the CDR3 is TGCGCCAGCAGCCAATGGACTAGCGGGGACAGCACAGATACGCAGTATTTT. Its translation is CASSQWTSGDSTDTQYF.